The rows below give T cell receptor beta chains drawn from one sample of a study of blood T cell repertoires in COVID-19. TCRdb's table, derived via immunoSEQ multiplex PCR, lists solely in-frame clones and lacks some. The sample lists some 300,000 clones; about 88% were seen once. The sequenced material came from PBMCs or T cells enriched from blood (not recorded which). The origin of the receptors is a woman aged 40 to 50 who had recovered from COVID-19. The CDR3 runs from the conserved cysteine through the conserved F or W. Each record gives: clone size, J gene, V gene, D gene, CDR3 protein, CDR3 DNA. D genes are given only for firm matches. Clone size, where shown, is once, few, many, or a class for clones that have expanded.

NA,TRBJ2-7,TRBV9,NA,CASSVRSGVEQYF,TGTGCCAGCAGCGTACGATCCGGGGTCGAGCAGTACTTC
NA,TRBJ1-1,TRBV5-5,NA,CASRTITGEAFF,TGTGCCAGCAGGACCATTACAGGGGAAGCTTTCTTT
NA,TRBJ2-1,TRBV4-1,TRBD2,CASHDRGGNEQFF,TGCGCCAGCCATGATCGGGGGGGCAACGAGCAGTTCTTC
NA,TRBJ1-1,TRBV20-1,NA,CSARGGAFF,TGCAGTGCTAGAGGAGGAGCTTTCTTT
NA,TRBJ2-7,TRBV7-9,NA,CASSLPLTTIYEQYF,TGTGCCAGCAGCCTACCACTTACAACTATCTACGAGCAGTACTTC
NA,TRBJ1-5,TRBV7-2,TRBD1,CASSLSGGRSNQPQHF,TGTGCCAGCAGCTTATCAGGGGGAAGAAGCAATCAGCCCCAGCATTTT
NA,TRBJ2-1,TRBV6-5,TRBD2,CASSRAGEGYNEQFF,TGTGCCAGCAGTAGAGCGGGAGAAGGGTACAATGAGCAGTTCTTC
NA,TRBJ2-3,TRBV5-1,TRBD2,CASSFSGRAVDTQYF,TGCGCCAGCAGCTTTAGCGGGAGGGCCGTGGATACGCAGTATTTT
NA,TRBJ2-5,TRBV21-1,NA,CASSPPYSGREETQYF,TGTGCCAGCAGCCCCCCCTACAGCGGGAGGGAAGAGACCCAGTACTTC
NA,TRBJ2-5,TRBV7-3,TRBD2,CASSLNGGEMETQYF,TGTGCCAGCAGCCTAAACGGGGGGGAGATGGAGACCCAGTACTTC
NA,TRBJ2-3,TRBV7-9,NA,CASSRDTTDTQYF,TGTGCCAGCAGCAGGGACACCACAGATACGCAGTATTTT
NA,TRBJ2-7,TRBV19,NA,CASSTQVGFYEQYF,TGTGCCAGTAGTACACAGGTGGGATTCTACGAGCAGTACTTC
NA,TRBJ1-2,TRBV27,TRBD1,CASSLDRDYGYTF,TGTGCCAGCAGTCTGGACAGGGATTATGGCTACACCTTC
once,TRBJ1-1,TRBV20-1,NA,CSASGAGGGRTEAFF,TGCAGTGCGAGTGGCGCCGGGGGGGGAAGGACTGAAGCTTTCTTT
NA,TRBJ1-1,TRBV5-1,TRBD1,CASSIGQAMNTEAFF,TGCGCCAGCAGCATAGGACAGGCCATGAACACTGAAGCTTTCTTT
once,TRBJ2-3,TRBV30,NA,CAWSVLSTDTQYF,TGTGCCTGGAGTGTACTCAGCACAGATACGCAGTATTTT
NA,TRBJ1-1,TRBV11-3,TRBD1,CASSLGARGRMGAEAFF,TGTGCCAGCAGCTTAGGAGCCAGGGGGCGCATGGGGGCTGAAGCTTTCTTT
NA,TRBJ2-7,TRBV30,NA,CAGTGRYEQYF,TGTGCCGGGACTGGGAGGTACGAGCAGTACTTC
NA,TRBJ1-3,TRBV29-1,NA,CSVEDPNPRDSSGNTIYF,TGCAGCGTTGAAGATCCCAATCCGCGGGACTCCTCTGGAAACACCATATATTTT
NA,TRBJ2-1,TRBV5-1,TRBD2,CASSLETSGFFSYNEQFF,TGCGCCAGCAGCTTGGAGACTAGCGGCTTCTTCTCCTACAATGAGCAGTTCTTC
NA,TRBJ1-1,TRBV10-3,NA,CAIKTTASGTEAFF,TGTGCCATCAAGACGACCGCTAGCGGGACTGAAGCTTTCTTT
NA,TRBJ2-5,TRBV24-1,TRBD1,CATSAVDRGFQETQYF,TGTGCCACCAGTGCCGTTGACAGGGGGTTTCAAGAGACCCAGTACTTC
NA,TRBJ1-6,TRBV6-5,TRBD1,CASRQDRVNSPLHF,TGTGCCAGCAGACAGGACAGGGTTAATTCACCCCTCCACTTT
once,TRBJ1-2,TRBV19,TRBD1,CASSRQGDYGYTF,TGTGCCAGTAGTAGACAGGGGGATTATGGCTACACCTTC
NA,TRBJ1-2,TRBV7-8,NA,CASSLGEDRLDYGYTF,TGTGCCAGCAGCTTAGGGGAAGACAGGCTCGACTATGGCTACACCTTC
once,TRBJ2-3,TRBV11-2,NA,CASSLGALDTQYF,TGTGCCAGCAGCTTAGGGGCTTTGGATACGCAGTATTTT
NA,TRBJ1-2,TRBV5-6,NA,CASSPKGDGYTF,TGTGCCAGCAGCCCTAAGGGGGATGGCTACACCTTC
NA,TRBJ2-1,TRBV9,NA,CASSVATGEQFF,TGTGCCAGCAGCGTAGCTACGGGGGAGCAGTTCTTC
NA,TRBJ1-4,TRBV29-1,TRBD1,CSVVKTGGYEKLFF,TGCAGCGTAGTGAAGACAGGGGGGTATGAAAAACTGTTTTTT
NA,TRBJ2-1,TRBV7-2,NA,CASSLALAAGDEQFF,TGTGCCAGCAGCTTAGCGTTGGCCGCAGGGGATGAGCAGTTCTTC
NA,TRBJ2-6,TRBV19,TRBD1,CAGRKRDRISSGANVLTF,TGTGCCGGTCGGAAACGGGACAGGATAAGCTCTGGGGCCAACGTCCTGACTTTC
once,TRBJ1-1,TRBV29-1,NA,CSVEAGLTEAFF,TGCAGCGTTGAGGCGGGGCTGACTGAAGCTTTCTTT
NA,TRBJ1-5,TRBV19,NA,CASSILHNQPQHF,TGTGCCAGTAGTATTTTACACAATCAGCCCCAGCATTTT
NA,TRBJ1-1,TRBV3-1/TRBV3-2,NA,CASSQAGVNTEAFF,TGTGCCAGCAGCCAAGCAGGGGTGAACACTGAAGCTTTCTTT
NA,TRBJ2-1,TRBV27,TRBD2,CASSDRTSGGLHEQFF,TGTGCCAGCAGTGATAGGACTAGCGGGGGCCTCCACGAGCAGTTCTTC
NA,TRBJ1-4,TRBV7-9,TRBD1,CASSSGQDNEKLFF,TGTGCCAGCAGCTCCGGACAGGACAATGAAAAACTGTTTTTT
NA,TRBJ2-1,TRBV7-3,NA,CASSFSPGPEAVF,TGTGCCAGCAGCTTTTCACCCGGGCCCGAAGCGGTCTTC
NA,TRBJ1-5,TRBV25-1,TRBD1,CASSESDREMGNQPQHF,TGTGCCAGCAGTGAATCCGACAGGGAGATGGGCAATCAGCCCCAGCATTTT
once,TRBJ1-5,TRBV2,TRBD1,CASSLLAGGNQPQHF,TGTGCCAGCAGCCTTCTAGCAGGGGGGAATCAGCCCCAGCATTTT
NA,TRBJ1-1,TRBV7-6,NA,CASSLAQGGKSTEAFF,TGTGCCAGCAGCTTAGCCCAGGGCGGGAAGAGCACTGAAGCTTTCTTT
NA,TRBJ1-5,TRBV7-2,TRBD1,CASSSRPAGTGTNQPQHF,TGTGCCAGCAGCTCTCGCCCGGCCGGGACAGGCACCAATCAGCCCCAGCATTTT
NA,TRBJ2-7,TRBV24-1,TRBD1,CATSPGRGLNRYEQYF,TGTGCCACCAGCCCGGGCAGGGGGCTTAATCGGTACGAGCAGTACTTC
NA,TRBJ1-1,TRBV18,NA,CASSGLTEAFF,TGTGCCAGCTCGGGGCTCACTGAAGCTTTCTTT
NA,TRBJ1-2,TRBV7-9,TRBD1,CASSYGTGVSNYGYTF,TGTGCCAGCAGTTACGGGACAGGGGTTTCTAACTATGGCTACACCTTC
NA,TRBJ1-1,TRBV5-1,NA,CASSPTATGMNTEAFF,TGCGCCAGCAGCCCGACCGCAACAGGGATGAACACTGAAGCTTTCTTT
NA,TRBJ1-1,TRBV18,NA,CASSLYRVGVGVNTEAFF,TGTGCCAGCTCACTTTATAGAGTAGGTGTGGGCGTGAACACTGAAGCTTTCTTT
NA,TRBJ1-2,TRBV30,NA,CAWSVAGKSGYTF,TGTGCCTGGAGTGTTGCAGGGAAATCTGGCTACACCTTC
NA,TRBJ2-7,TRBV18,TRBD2,CASSPIRTSGANEQYF,TGTGCCAGCTCACCAATCCGAACTAGCGGGGCTAACGAGCAGTACTTC
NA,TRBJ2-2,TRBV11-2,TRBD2,CASSFYSGGNTGELFF,TGTGCCAGCAGCTTCTATAGCGGGGGAAACACCGGGGAGCTGTTTTTT
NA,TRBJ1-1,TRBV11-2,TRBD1,CASSLVGTGNAFF,TGTGCCAGCAGCCTCGTCGGGACAGGGAATGCTTTCTTT
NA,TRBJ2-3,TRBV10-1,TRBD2,CASSEQRSTSGWRTDTQYF,TGCGCCAGCAGTGAACAAAGGTCGACTAGCGGCTGGAGGACAGATACGCAGTATTTT
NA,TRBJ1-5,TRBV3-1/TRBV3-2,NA,CASSPTGSGQPQHF,TGTGCCAGCAGCCCAACAGGGAGTGGGCAGCCCCAGCATTTT
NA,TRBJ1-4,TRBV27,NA,CASSFARGSSGEKLFF,TGTGCCAGCAGTTTTGCCAGGGGTAGCTCGGGTGAAAAACTGTTTTTT
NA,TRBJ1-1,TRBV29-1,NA,CSVEESGGNTEAFF,TGCAGCGTTGAAGAGTCGGGGGGGAACACTGAAGCTTTCTTT
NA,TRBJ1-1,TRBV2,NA,CASRGLGRTEAFF,TGTGCCAGCAGGGGCCTAGGGAGAACTGAAGCTTTCTTT
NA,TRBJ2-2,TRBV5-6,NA,CASRTSGNQAGELFF,TGTGCCAGCAGAACCTCCGGGAACCAGGCCGGGGAGCTGTTTTTT